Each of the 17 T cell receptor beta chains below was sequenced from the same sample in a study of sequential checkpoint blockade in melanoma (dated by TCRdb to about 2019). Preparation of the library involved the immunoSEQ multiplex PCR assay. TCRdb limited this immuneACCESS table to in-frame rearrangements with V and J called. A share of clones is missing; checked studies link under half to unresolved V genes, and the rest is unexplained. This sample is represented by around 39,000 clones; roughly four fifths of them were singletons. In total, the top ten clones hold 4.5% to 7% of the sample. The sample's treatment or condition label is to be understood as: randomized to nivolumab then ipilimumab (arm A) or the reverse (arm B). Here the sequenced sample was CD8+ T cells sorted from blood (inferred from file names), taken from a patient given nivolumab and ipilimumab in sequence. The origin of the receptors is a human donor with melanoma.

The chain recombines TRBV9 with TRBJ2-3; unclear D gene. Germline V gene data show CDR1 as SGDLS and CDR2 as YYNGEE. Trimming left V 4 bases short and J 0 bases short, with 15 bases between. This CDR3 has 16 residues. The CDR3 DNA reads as TGTGCCAGCAGCCCGACGGAATACAGCAGCACAGATACGCAGTATTTT. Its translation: CASSPTEYSSTDTQYF.

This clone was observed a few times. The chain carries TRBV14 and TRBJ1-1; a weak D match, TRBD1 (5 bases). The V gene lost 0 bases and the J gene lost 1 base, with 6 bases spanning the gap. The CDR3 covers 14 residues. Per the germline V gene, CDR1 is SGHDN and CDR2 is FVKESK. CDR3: CASSQDGANTEAFF. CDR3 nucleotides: TGTGCCAGCAGCCAAGATGGGGCGAACACTGAAGCTTTCTTT.

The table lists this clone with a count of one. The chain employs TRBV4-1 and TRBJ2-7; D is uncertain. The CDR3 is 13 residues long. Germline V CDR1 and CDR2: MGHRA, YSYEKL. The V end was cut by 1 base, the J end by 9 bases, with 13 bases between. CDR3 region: CASSQVGVEAQYF. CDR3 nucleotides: TGCGCCAGCAGCCAAGTCGGTGTTGAAGCGCAGTACTTC.

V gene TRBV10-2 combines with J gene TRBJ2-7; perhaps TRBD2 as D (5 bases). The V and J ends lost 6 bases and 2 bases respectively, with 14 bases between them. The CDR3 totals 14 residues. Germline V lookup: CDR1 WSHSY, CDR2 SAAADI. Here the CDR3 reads CASSPREGPYEQYF. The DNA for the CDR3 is TGCGCCAGCAGCCCGCGAGAGGGCCCCTACGAGCAGTACTTC.

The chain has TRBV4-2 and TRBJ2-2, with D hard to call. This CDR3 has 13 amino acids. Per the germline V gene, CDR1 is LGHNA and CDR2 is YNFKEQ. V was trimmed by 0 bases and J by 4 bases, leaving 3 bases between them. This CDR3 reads CASSQDSTGELFF. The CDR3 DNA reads TGTGCCAGCAGCCAAGACAGCACCGGGGAGCTGTTTTTT.

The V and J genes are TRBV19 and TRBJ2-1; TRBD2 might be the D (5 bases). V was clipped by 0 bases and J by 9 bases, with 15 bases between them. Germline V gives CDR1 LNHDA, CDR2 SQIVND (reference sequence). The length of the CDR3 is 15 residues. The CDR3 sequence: CASSIDPGDRGEQFF. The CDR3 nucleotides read TGTGCCAGTAGTATAGACCCCGGGGATAGAGGTGAGCAGTTCTTC. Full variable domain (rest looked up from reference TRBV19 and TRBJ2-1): DGGITQSPKYLFRKEGQNVTLSCEQNLNHDAMYWYRQDPGQGLRLIYYSQIVNDFQKGDIAEGYSVSREKKESFPLTVTSAQKNPTAFYLCASSIDPGDRGEQFFGPGTRLTVL.

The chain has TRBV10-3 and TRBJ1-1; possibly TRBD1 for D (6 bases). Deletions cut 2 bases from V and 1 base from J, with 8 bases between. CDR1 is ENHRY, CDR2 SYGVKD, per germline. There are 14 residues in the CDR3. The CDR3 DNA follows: TGTGCCATCAGTGAGAGGACAGAGAACACTGAAGCTTTCTTT. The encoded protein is CAISERTENTEAFF.

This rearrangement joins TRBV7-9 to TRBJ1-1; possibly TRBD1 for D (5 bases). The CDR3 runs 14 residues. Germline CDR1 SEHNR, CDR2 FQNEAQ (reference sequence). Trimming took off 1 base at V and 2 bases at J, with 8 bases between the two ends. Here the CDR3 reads CASSLGGRNTEAFF. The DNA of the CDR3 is TGTGCCAGCAGCTTAGGGGGCCGCAACACTGAAGCTTTCTTT.

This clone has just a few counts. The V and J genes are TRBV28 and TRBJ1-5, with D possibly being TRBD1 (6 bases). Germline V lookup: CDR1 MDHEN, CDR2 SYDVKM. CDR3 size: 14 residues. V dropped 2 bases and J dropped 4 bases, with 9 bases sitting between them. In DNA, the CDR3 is TGTGCCAGCAGTTTAACGCAGGGGAATCAGCCCCAGCATTTT. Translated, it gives CASSLTQGNQPQHF.

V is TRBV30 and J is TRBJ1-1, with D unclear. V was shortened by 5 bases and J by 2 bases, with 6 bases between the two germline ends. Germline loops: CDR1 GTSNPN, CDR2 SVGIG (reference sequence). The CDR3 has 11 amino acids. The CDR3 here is CAWDKNTEAFF. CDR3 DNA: TGTGCCTGGGACAAAAACACTGAAGCTTTCTTT.

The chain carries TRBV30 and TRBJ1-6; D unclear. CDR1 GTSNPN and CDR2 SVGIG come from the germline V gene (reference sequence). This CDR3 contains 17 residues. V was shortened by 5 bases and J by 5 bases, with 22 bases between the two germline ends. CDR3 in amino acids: CAWEPRWRPSNNSPLHF. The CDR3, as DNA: TGTGCCTGGGAACCTAGGTGGAGGCCGAGCAATAATTCACCCCTCCACTTT.

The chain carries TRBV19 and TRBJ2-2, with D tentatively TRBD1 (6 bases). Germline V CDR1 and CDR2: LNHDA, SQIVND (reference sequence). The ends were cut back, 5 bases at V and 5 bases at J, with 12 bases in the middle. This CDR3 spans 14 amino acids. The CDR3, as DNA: TGTGCCAGTAGTCCCGGGACACAGACCGGGGAGCTGTTTTTT. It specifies CASSPGTQTGELFF.

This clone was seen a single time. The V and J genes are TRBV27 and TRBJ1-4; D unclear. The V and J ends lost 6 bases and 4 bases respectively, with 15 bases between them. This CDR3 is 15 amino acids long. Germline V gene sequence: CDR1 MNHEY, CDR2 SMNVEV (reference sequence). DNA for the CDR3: TGTGCCAGCAGCTTTGGGCAGTTGGGTAATGAAAAACTGTTTTTT. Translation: CASSFGQLGNEKLFF. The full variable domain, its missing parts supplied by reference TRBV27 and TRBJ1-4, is EAQVTQNPRYLITVTGKKLTVTCSQNMNHEYMSWYRQDPGLGLRQIYYSMNVEVTDKGDVPEGYKVSRKEKRNFPLILESPSPNQTSLYFCASSFGQLGNEKLFFGSGTQLSVL.

For the CDR3, the DNA is TGTGCCAGCAGCCCCGAGCTCTACGAGCAGTACTTC. Residues: CASSPELYEQYF. The chain carries TRBV7-9 and TRBJ2-7; no clear D gene. V lost 5 bases to trimming and J lost 3 bases, with 8 bases between them. Germline CDR1 is SEHNR and CDR2 is FQNEAQ (reference sequence). The CDR3 loop spans 12 amino acids.

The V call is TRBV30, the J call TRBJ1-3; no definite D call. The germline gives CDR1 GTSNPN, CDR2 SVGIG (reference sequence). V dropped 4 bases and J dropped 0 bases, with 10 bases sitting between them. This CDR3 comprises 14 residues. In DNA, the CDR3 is TGTGCCTGGACCTCTGGAGGCTCTGGAAACACCATATATTTT. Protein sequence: CAWTSGGSGNTIYF.

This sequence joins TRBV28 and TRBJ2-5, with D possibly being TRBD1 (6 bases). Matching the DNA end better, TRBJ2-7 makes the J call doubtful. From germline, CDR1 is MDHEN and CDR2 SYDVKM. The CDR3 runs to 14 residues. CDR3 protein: CASSSLTGPYEQYF. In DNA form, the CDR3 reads TGTGCCAGCAGTTCCCTTACAGGGCCCTACGAGCAGTACTTC.

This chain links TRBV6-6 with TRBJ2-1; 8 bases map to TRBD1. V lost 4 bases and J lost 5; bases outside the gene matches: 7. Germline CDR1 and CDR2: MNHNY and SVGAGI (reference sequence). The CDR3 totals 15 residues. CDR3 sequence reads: CASSSGQGWDNEQFF. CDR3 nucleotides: TGTGCCAGCAGTTCCGGACAGGGATGGGACAATGAGCAGTTCTTC.